The T cell receptor (beta chain) under discussion was sequenced for a study of CD4 T cells in relation to SARS-CoV-2 and coronaviruses. About this clone: Its antigen is not identified.

Profiling relied on immunoSEQ multiplex PCR, and the TCRdb table lists in-frame clones only, not all of them. The sample has about 26,000 clones; roughly 73% are singletons. Unexposed donor CD4+ T cells date from 2011-2018, before the COVID-19 pandemic. The cells were cultured for about ten days before CD4+ T cells were isolated. Testing used SARS-CoV-2 S/N and four cold-coronavirus spikes on unexposed-donor CD4+ T cells, cells permitting. Germline V gene lookup returns CDR1 LGHNA and CDR2 YSLEER. The CDR3 length is 13 residues. Trimming left V 4 bases short and J 8 bases short, with 11 bases between.

The rearrangement uses TRBV4-3 and TRBJ2-2; D uncertain. The origin of this receptor is a human donor in good health. Sequenced input: CD4+ T cells from PBMCs, cultured in vitro. CDR3 in DNA: TGCGCCAGCAGCCCCCTTAGGCCGGGGGAGCTGTTTTTT. This codes for CASSPLRPGELFF.